Shown below are 5 T cell receptor beta chains from a single sample sequenced in a study of OX40 agonist ivuxolimab in advanced cancers. The table came from immunoSEQ multiplex PCR; TCRdb's copy has only in-frame clones and leaves some out. This table holds some 50,000 clones, 75% to 85% found once. The source was CD4+ or CD8+ T cells sorted from blood, collected in a trial of the OX40 agonist ivuxolimab. These receptors were obtained from an adult with an advanced solid tumor such as melanoma, head and neck, liver or kidney cancer.

CDR3: CASRDAGNQPQHF. The DNA of the CDR3 is TGTGCCAGCAGGGACGCGGGAAATCAGCCCCAGCATTTT. The chain joins TRBV6-5 to TRBJ1-5; D is undetermined. The CDR3 is 13 amino acids. CDR1 is MNHEY, CDR2 SVGAGI, per germline. V dropped 6 bases and J dropped 4 bases, with 10 bases sitting between them.

The chain couples TRBV5-1 to TRBJ2-1; a possible D gene is TRBD1 (6 bases). The germline V and J ends were trimmed by 4 bases and 4 bases, with 15 bases remaining between them. Per germline, CDR1 SGHRS and CDR2 YFSETQ. This CDR3 is 15 amino acids long. The CDR3 region is CASSGRQAAYNEQFF. The CDR3 DNA follows: TGCGCCAGCAGCGGCCGACAGGCGGCATACAATGAGCAGTTCTTC.

The chain recombines TRBV10-3 with TRBJ1-1; D unclear. This CDR3 has 14 amino acids. V dropped 0 bases and J dropped 1 base, with 6 bases sitting between them. Germline-derived CDR1 and CDR2 are ENHRY and SYGVKD. CDR3 sequence: CAISESGENTEAFF. The CDR3 bases are TGTGCCATCAGTGAGTCGGGAGAGAACACTGAAGCTTTCTTT.

V and J are TRBV21-1 and TRBJ1-5; the table's D call TRBD1 went unverified against the DNA. TRBV21-1 is annotated as a pseudogene. This CDR3 has 15 residues. CDR3 coding DNA: TGTGCCAGCAGCCATACCCTCAGGGACAATCAGCCCCAGCATTTT. As protein: CASSHTLRDNQPQHF.

The J gene is TRBJ2-1, the V gene TRBV5-1, with 9 bases lining up with TRBD2. This CDR3 contains 16 residues. Germline CDR1 is SGHRS and CDR2 is YFSETQ. V dropped 0 bases and J dropped 4; count of bases not matched to a gene: 5. The CDR3 DNA sequence: TGCGCCAGCAGCTTGGGAGGAGCGGGGGGTTACAATGAGCAGTTCTTC. Its translation is CASSLGGAGGYNEQFF.